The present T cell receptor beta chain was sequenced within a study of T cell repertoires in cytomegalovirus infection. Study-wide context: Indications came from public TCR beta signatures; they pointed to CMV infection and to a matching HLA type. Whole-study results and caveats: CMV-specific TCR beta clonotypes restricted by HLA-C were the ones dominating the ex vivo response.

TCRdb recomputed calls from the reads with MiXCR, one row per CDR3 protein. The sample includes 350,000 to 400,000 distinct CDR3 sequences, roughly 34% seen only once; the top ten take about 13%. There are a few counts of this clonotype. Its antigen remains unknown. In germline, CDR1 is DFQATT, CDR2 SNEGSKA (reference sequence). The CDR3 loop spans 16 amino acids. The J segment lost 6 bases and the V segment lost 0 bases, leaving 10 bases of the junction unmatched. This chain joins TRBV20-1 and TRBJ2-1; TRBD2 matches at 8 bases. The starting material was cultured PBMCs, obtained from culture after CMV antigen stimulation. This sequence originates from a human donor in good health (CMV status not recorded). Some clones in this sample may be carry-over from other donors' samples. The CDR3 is CSARDFSGIGGNEQFF. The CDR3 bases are TGCAGTGCTAGAGATTTTAGCGGGATCGGCGGCAATGAGCAGTTCTTC.